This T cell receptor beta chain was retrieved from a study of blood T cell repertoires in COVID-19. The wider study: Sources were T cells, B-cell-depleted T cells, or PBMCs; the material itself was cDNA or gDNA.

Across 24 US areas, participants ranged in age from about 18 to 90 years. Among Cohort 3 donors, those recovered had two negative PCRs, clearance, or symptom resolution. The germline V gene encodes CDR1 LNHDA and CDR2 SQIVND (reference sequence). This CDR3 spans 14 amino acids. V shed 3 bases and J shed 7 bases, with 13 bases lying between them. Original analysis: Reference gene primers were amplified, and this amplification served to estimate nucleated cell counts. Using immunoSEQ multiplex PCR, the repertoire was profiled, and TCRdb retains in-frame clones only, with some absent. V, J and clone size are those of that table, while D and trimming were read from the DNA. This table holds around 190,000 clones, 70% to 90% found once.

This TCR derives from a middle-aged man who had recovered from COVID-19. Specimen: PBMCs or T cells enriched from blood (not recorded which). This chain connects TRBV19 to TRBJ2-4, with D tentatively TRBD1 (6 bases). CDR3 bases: TGTGCCAGTAGTATGAATCAGGGGCCGAACATTCAGTACTTC. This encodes CASSMNQGPNIQYF.